These 3 T cell receptor beta chains were sequenced from one sample in a study of monozygotic twins with inflammatory bowel disease. TCRdb re-called the 5' RACE reads and gives one entry per CDR3 protein, without DNA. The sample table includes about 160,000 distinct CDR3 sequences. The sample was blood. Source of these receptors: a human donor with ulcerative colitis or Crohn's disease, or a healthy co-twin of an affected twin (not recorded which).

The chain carries TRBV7-2 and TRBJ2-3. This CDR3 has 13 amino acids. CDR1 and CDR2 from the germline V gene are SGHTA and FQGNSA. The CDR3 loop reads CASSFDGTDTQYF.

The chain links TRBV9 to TRBJ2-1; TCRdb returns TRBD1, unconfirmable since there is no DNA. In germline, CDR1 is SGDLS, CDR2 YYNGEE. This CDR3 spans 20 amino acids. CDR3 amino acids: CASSVAPGQGFSYSYNEQFF.

The J gene is TRBJ2-7, the V gene TRBV7-8; no DNA is available, so the TRBD1 call from TCRdb remains unchecked. Germline assignment: CDR1 SGHVS and CDR2 FQNEAQ. The CDR3 totals 15 residues. CDR3 loop: CASQAGVGDTYEQYF.